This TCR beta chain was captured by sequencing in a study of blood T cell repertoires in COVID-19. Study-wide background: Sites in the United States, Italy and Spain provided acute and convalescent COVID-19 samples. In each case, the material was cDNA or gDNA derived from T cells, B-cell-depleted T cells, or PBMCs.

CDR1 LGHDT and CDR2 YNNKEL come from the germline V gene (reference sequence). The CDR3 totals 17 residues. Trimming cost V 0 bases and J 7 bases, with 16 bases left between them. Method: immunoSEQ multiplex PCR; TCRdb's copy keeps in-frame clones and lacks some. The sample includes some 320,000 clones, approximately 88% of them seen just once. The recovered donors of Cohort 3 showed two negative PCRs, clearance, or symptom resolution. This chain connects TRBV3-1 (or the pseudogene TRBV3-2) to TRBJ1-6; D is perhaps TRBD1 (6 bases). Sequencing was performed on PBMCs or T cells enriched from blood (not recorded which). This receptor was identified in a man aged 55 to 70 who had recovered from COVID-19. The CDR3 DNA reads TGTGCCAGCAGCCAAGAACTGACGGGGGGCATGAATTCACCCCTCCACTTT. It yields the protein CASSQELTGGMNSPLHF.